What follows are 3 T cell receptor beta chains derived from one specimen sequenced in a study of cytomegalovirus exposure and HLA in healthy donors. The study ran its PCR with 60 Vbeta and 13 Jbeta primers. Libraries were prepared by immunoSEQ multiplex PCR; TCRdb keeps only in-frame clonotypes and omits some of them. The data show tens of thousands of clones, roughly 80% seen once. Sequences were obtained from PBMCs. The receptor set was obtained from a woman in her 30s in good health and CMV-seropositive.

This clone is a singleton in its sample. The chain combines TRBV6-6 with TRBJ1-1, with 8 bases fitting TRBD1. From germline, CDR1 is MNHNY and CDR2 SVGAGI (reference sequence). The junction had 9 bases not matched to a gene; V was cut back by 5 bases and J by 10 bases. This CDR3 has 13 amino acids. This CDR3 reads CASSTKTGGRAFF. The CDR3 bases are TGTGCCAGCAGTACCAAAACAGGGGGTCGAGCTTTCTTT.

This chain uses TRBV9 with TRBJ2-5; weak D call: TRBD2 (5 bases). From germline, CDR1 is SGDLS and CDR2 YYNGEE. The CDR3 has 14 residues. The germline V and J ends were trimmed by 1 base and 0 bases, with 7 bases remaining between them. CDR3 DNA sequence: TGTGCCAGCAGCGTAACGGGGTACCAAGAGACCCAGTACTTC. As protein: CASSVTGYQETQYF. Complete variable domain (other parts from reference TRBV9 and TRBJ2-5): DSGVTQTPKHLITATGQRVTLRCSPRSGDLSVYWYQQSLDQGLQFLIQYYNGEERAKGNILERFSAQQFPDLHSELNLSSLELGDSALYFCASSVTGYQETQYFGPGTRLLVL.

The chain uses TRBV7-9 and TRBJ2-7; 7 nucleotides agree with TRBD1. Losses at the gene ends were 0 bases for V and 3 bases for J; bases not matched to a gene: 5. This CDR3 is 15 amino acids long. CDR1 and CDR2 (germline): SEHNR, FQNEAQ (reference sequence). In DNA, the CDR3 is TGTGCCAGCAGCTTAGCGACGGGACAGTTCTACGAGCAGTACTTC. Residues: CASSLATGQFYEQYF. The full variable domain, rest sourced from reference TRBV7-9 and TRBJ2-7, is DTGVSQNPRHKITKRGQNVTFRCDPISEHNRLYWYRQTLGQGPEFLTYFQNEAQLEKSRLLSDRFSAERPKGSFSTLEIQRTEQGDSAMYLCASSLATGQFYEQYFGPGTRLTVT.